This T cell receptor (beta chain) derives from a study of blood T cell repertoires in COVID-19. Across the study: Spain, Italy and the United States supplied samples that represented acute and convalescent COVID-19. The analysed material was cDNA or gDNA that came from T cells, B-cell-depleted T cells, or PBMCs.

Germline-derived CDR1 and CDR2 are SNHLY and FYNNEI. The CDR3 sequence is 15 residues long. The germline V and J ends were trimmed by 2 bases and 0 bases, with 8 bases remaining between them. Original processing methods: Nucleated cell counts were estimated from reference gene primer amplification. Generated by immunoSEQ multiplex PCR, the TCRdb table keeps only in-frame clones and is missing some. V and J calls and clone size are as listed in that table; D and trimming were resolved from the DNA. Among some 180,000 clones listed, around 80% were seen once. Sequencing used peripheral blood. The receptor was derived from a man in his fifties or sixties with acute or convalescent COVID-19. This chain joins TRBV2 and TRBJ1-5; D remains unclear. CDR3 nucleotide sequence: TGTGCCAGCAGTGAAAGGCGGCTTAGCAATCAGCCCCAGCATTTT. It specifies CASSERRLSNQPQHF. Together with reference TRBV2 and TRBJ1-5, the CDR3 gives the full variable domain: EPEVTQTPSHQVTQMGQEVILRCVPISNHLYFYWYRQILGQKVEFLVSFYNNEISEKSEIFDDQFSVERPDGSNFTLKIRSTKLEDSAMYFCASSERRLSNQPQHFGDGTRLSIL.